The 16 T cell receptor beta chains in this list originate from one sample, sequenced in a study of blood T cells in healthy people across ages. Primers used in a second PCR of about 6 to 11 cycles were a sample-barcoded 5' primer and a J-beta primer mix. TCRdb itself ran the 5' RACE reads through MiXCR, one entry per CDR3 protein. Of 800,000 or so distinct CDR3 sequences listed, around 50% are singletons. The sequenced material came from blood. These receptors all stem from a man aged 80 or over in good health.

This clonotype has only one observation. The CDR3 here is CASSPNVIRAGYTF. Written as DNA, the CDR3 is TGTGCCAGCAGTCCGAATGTTATCCGTGCAGGCTACACCTTC. The gene calls are TRBV28 and TRBJ1-2, with unresolved D. This CDR3 region has 14 residues. Germline CDR1 and CDR2: MDHEN and SYDVKM. Trimming shortened V by 5 bases and J by 8 bases, and 18 bases separated the two germline ends.

V is TRBV7-2 and J is TRBJ1-4, with no clear D. The CDR3 is made up of 15 amino acids. Deletions cut 3 bases from V and 5 bases from J, with 13 bases between. Germline lookup yields CDR1 SGHTA and CDR2 FQGNSA. DNA of the CDR3: TGTGCCAGCAGCTTTGGCGGCAGGATAAATGAAAAACTGTTTTTT. Protein: CASSFGGRINEKLFF.

This chain links TRBV6-2 or TRBV6-3 with TRBJ2-7; 7 bases agree with TRBD1. This CDR3 is 14 amino acids long. In germline, CDR1 is MNHEY, CDR2 SVGEGT. V lost 4 bases, J lost 3 bases, and 6 bases stayed unmatched. The DNA for the CDR3 is TGTGCCAGCAGTTGGACAGGAAACCGCTACGAGCAGTACTTC. This gives the protein CASSWTGNRYEQYF.

This clonotype was seen only a few times. The chain recombines TRBV27 with TRBJ1-5, with 8 bases matching TRBD1. J was trimmed by 3 bases and V by 6 bases; bases with no gene match: 7. The CDR3 runs to 15 residues. CDR1 is MNHEY, CDR2 SMNVEV, per germline (reference sequence). The CDR3 DNA reads as TGTGCCAGCAGCCCTAACAGGGGGTTCAATCAGCCCCAGCATTTT. Encoded protein: CASSPNRGFNQPQHF.

The CDR3 DNA reads TGCAGTGTGCGGGACAGGATGAACACTGAAGCTTTCTTT. The encoded protein is CSVRDRMNTEAFF. This chain connects TRBV20-1 to TRBJ1-1, with 8 nucleotides matching TRBD1. Germline assignment: CDR1 DFQATT and CDR2 SNEGSKA (reference sequence). V trimming: 7 bases; J trimming: 0 bases; junction bases outside the gene matches: 4. CDR3 size: 13 residues.

Ten or more counts support this clonotype. The chain employs TRBV5-6 and TRBJ2-5; D gene uncertain. Germline V CDR1 and CDR2: SGHDT, YYEEEE. V lost 1 base to trimming and J lost 4 bases, with 8 bases between them. This CDR3 is built from 13 residues. CDR3 sequence (DNA): TGTGCCAGCAGCTTGATTATGGGAGAGACCCAGTACTTC. As protein: CASSLIMGETQYF.

The gene calls are TRBV9 and TRBJ2-3; D is uncertain. V was cut by 0 bases and J by 2 bases, with 7 bases left in between. The CDR3 sequence is 14 residues long. Germline V CDR1 and CDR2: SGDLS, YYNGEE. Written as DNA, the CDR3 is TGTGCCAGCAGCGTAGGTGCCGCCACAGATACGCAGTATTTT. This codes for CASSVGAATDTQYF.

This clonotype showed up just once. The chain is built from TRBV9 and TRBJ2-1, with D possibly matching TRBD2 (6 bases). The assigned J gene may be wrong: the sequence end matches TRBJ2-7 better. Germline V gene sequence: CDR1 SGDLS, CDR2 YYNGEE. The CDR3 contains 15 residues. CDR3 sequence (DNA): TGTGCCAGCAAGACAGTTAGCGGAAAATACAATGAGCAGTACTTC. It is translated as CASKTVSGKYNEQYF.

The V gene is TRBV20-1, the J gene TRBJ2-1; D is perhaps TRBD1 (5 bases). This CDR3 spans 12 amino acids. CDR1 and CDR2 from the germline V gene are DFQATT and SNEGSKA (reference sequence). The V end lost 2 bases, the J end lost 10 bases, and 12 bases lay between the germline ends. CDR3 in amino acids: CSARPQGDEQFF. Here the CDR3 DNA reads TGCAGTGCTAGACCCCAGGGTGACGAGCAGTTCTTC.

The gene calls are TRBV27 and TRBJ2-6, with no clear D. The length of the CDR3 is 13 residues. Germline assignment: CDR1 MNHEY and CDR2 SMNVEV (reference sequence). The ends were cut back, 7 bases at V and 3 bases at J, with 7 bases in the middle. The chain's CDR3 is CASKSGGANVLTF. CDR3 nucleotides: TGTGCCAGCAAATCGGGTGGGGCCAACGTCCTGACTTTC.

The chain couples TRBV12-3 or TRBV12-4 to TRBJ2-5; D perhaps matches TRBD1 (6 bases). The V end was cut by 6 bases, the J end by 5 bases, with 16 bases between. CDR3 length equals 14 residues. CDR3 DNA sequence: TGTGCCAGCAGCCCTAATGGGCAGGGGGAGACCCAGTACTTC. Residues: CASSPNGQGETQYF.

This clonotype has only a few counts. This chain connects TRBV11-2 to TRBJ2-7; D possibly corresponds to TRBD2 (5 bases). The ends were cut back, 2 bases at V and 0 bases at J, with 17 bases in the middle. CDR3 length: 17 amino acids. CDR1 and CDR2 from the germline V gene are SGHAT and FQNNGV. CDR3 residues: CASSLLSAGSSSYEQYF. The CDR3 nucleotides are TGTGCCAGCAGCTTATTGTCTGCGGGCAGCAGCTCCTACGAGCAGTACTTC.

This clonotype showed up just a few times. The rearrangement uses TRBV9 and TRBJ2-5, with D tentatively TRBD2 (5 bases). The CDR3 spans 16 residues. Germline assignment: CDR1 SGDLS and CDR2 YYNGEE. The V and J ends lost 0 bases and 5 bases respectively, with 17 bases between them. The CDR3 loop reads CASSVARMGVGETQYF. The CDR3 DNA follows: TGTGCCAGCAGCGTAGCGCGGATGGGAGTAGGTGAGACCCAGTACTTC.

The chain employs TRBV20-1 and TRBJ1-6; 7 bases match TRBD1. Per germline, CDR1 DFQATT and CDR2 SNEGSKA (reference sequence). J gave up 7 bases and V 0 bases, and 9 bases lay outside the gene matches. This CDR3 has 16 amino acids. CDR3 nucleotide sequence: TGCAGTGCTAGAGATAGGTTCGGGACAGTCAATTCACCCCTCCACTTT. It yields the protein CSARDRFGTVNSPLHF.

This clonotype was recorded once. The genes are TRBV7-6 and TRBJ2-5; 10 nucleotides match TRBD2. The CDR3 consists of 18 residues. CDR1 is SGHVS, CDR2 FNYEAQ, per germline. Trimming took 6 bases from V and 1 from J; bases not matched to a gene: 14. The CDR3 reads CASSKGPVAGGIQETQYF. DNA for the CDR3: TGTGCCAGCAGTAAAGGACCAGTAGCGGGGGGTATCCAAGAGACCCAGTACTTC.

This chain joins TRBV4-2 and TRBJ2-1; no reliable D call. The germline V and J ends were trimmed by 4 bases and 5 bases, with 12 bases remaining between them. Germline CDR1 reads LGHNA; CDR2 reads YNFKEQ. The CDR3 has 14 amino acids. The CDR3, as DNA: TGTGCCAGCAGCCTATTGGACCGTAACAATGAGCAGTTCTTC. Translated, it gives CASSLLDRNNEQFF.